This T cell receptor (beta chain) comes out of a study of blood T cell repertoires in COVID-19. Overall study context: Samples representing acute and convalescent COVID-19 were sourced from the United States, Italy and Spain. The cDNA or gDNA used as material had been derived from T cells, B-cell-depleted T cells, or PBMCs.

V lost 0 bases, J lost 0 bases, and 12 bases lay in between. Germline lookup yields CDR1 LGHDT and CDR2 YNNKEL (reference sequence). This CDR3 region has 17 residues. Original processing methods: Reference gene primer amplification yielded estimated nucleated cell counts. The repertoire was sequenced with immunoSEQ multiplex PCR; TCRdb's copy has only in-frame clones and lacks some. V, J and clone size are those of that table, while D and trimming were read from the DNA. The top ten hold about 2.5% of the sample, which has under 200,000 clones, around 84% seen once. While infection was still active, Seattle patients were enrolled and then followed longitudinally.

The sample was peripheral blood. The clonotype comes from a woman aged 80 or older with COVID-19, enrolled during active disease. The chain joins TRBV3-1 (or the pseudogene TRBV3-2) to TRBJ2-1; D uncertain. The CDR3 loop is CASSQDQLISSYNEQFF. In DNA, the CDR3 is TGTGCCAGCAGCCAAGATCAACTGATTAGCTCCTACAATGAGCAGTTCTTC.